This T cell receptor (beta chain) emerged from a study of T cell responses to AZD1222 COVID-19 vaccine. Looking at the study overall: The analysis combined second doses at about 4 or about 12 weeks. Notes on the study in general: Samples come after the peak T cell response, not at day 14. A rise in Spike-specific TCR breadth and depth followed two AZD1222 doses. The donor group comprised mostly white British people and more females; the analysis possibly underestimated clonal diversity.

TCRdb keeps only in-frame clones here, not all; method: immunoSEQ multiplex PCR. This sample yields approximately 160,000 clones, of which approximately 88% are seen a single time; around 2% belongs to the top ten. The CDR3 extends over 18 amino acids. Looked up from germline, CDR1 is MNHEY and CDR2 is SVGEGT. V was clipped by 4 bases and J by 3 bases; unmatched bases: 16. Worth noting for this clone: The antigen is undetermined.

The chain combines TRBV6-2 or TRBV6-3 with TRBJ2-7; 9 nucleotides align to TRBD1. The sequences come from peripheral blood, collected on day 0 of AZD1222 vaccination. The TCR sequence derives from an adult in good health. CDR3 loop: CASSSGTGTFLVHYEQYF. The CDR3 DNA is TGTGCCAGCAGTTCCGGGACAGGGACCTTTTTGGTGCACTACGAGCAGTACTTC.